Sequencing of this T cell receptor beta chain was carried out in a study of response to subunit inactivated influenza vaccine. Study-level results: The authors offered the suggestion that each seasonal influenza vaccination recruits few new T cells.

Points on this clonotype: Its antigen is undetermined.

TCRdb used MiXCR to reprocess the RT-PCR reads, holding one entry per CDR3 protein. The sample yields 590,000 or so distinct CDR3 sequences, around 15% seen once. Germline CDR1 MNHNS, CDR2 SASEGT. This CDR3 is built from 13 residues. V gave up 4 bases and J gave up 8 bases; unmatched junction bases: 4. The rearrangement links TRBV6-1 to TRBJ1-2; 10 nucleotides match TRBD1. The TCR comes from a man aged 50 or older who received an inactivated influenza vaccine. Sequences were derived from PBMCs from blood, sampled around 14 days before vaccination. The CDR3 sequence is CASSGGQGRGYTF. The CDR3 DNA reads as TGTGCCAGCAGTGGGGGACAGGGGAGAGGCTACACCTTC.